This T cell receptor (beta chain) was recovered during a study of T cells in narcolepsy. Background on the study: Patients with NT1 or NT2 and healthy control donors were enrolled.

TCRdb's copy holds only in-frame clones and misses some; the assay was immunoSEQ multiplex PCR. Of tens of thousands of clones detected, almost 85% appear once; the ten largest clones hold about 1.3%. Findings and limits, study-wide: Healthy controls reportedly lacked the autoreactive clonotypes serially found in patients' blood. Autoreactive clone sequences were missing from some blood memory CD4+ repertoires. Autoreactive HCRT-specific and TRIB2-specific clonotypes were marked in same-patient CSF-versus-blood CD4+ comparisons.

A note on this clone: The antigen is unknown. The CDR3 carries no conserved terminal phenylalanine or tryptophan, so it likely arises from a read error. The DNA is omitted, as the CDR3 cannot be located on it reliably, and the CDR3 follows TCRdb's listing.

Inclusive of both ends, the CDR3 amounts to 14 amino acids. Germline V lookup: CDR1 LNHDA, CDR2 SQIVND (reference sequence). The receptor was isolated from a human donor with narcolepsy. Specimen: CD45RA- memory CD4+ T cells from PBMCs. This chain joins TRBV19 and TRBJ1-2. CDR3 residues: CASSIGVRGTQSAY.